The following is a TCR beta chain sequence with its context. These data belong to a study of blood T cell repertoires in COVID-19. Turning to the study itself: COVID-19 samples from acute and convalescent phases originated in the United States, Italy and Spain.

TCRdb's copy holds only in-frame clones and misses some; the assay was immunoSEQ multiplex PCR. The sample gives approximately 190,000 clones, around four fifths of which show up once; roughly 14% is in the top ten. Deletions cut 4 bases from V and 2 bases from J, with 9 bases between. The CDR3 sequence is 14 residues long. Germline V CDR1 and CDR2: MNHEY, SMNVEV (reference sequence). Material for sequencing was peripheral blood. The chain is built from TRBV27 and TRBJ2-1; tentative D call: TRBD2 (5 bases). The sequence came from a man under 40 with active or convalescent COVID-19. The CDR3 bases are TGTGCCAGCAGTTGGCTAGCAGCCTACAATGAGCAGTTCTTC. Residues: CASSWLAAYNEQFF.